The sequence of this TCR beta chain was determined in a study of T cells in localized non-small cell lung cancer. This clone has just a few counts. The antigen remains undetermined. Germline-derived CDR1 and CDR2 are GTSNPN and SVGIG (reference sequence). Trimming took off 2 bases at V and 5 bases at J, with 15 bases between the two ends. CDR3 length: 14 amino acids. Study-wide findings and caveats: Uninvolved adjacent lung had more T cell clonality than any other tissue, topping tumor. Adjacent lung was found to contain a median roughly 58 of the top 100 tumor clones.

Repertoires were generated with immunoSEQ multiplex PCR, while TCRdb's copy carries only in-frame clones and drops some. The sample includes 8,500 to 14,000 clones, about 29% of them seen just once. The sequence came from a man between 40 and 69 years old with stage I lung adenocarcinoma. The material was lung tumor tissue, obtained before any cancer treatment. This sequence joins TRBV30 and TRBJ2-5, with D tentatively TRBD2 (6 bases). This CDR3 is CAWSPTSSRETQYF. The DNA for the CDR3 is TGTGCCTGGAGTCCGACTAGTAGTCGGGAGACCCAGTACTTC.